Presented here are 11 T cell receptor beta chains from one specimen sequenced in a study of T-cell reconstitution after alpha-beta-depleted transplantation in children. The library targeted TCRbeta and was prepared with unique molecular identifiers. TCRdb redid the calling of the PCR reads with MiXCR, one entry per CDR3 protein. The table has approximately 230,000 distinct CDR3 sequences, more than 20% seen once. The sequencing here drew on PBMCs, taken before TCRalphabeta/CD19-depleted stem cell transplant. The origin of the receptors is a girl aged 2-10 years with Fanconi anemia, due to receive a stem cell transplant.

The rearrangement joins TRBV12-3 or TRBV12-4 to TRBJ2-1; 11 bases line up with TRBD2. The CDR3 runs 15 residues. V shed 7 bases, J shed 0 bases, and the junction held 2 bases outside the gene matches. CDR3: CASMGLAASYNEQFF. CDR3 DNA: TGTGCCAGCATGGGACTAGCGGCCTCCTACAATGAGCAGTTCTTC.

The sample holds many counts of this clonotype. CDR3: CASSFGNTEAFF. DNA for the CDR3: TGTGCCAGCAGTTTCGGGAACACTGAAGCTTTCTTT. This rearrangement joins TRBV27 to TRBJ1-1, with unresolved D. Trimming removed 3 bases at V and 1 base at J, with 3 bases between. Germline CDR1 reads MNHEY; CDR2 reads SMNVEV (reference sequence). The CDR3 runs 12 residues.

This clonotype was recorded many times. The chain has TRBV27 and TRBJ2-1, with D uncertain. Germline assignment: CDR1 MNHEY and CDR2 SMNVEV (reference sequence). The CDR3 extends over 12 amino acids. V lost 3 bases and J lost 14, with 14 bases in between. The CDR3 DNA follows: TGTGCCAGCAGTTTTCAGGTCGGCATGGAGTTCTTC. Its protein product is CASSFQVGMEFF.

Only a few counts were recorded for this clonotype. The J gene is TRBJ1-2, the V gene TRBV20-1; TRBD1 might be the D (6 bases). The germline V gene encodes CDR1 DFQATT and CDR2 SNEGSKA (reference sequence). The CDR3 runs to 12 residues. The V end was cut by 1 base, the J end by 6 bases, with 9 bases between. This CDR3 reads CSARGTANGYTF. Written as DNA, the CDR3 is TGCAGTGCTAGAGGGACAGCGAATGGCTACACCTTC.

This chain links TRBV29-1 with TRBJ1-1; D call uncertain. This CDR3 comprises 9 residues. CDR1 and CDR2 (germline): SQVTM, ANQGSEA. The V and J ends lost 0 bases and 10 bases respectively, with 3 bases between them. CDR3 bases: TGCAGCGTTGAAGAAGGAGCTTTCTTT. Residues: CSVEEGAFF.

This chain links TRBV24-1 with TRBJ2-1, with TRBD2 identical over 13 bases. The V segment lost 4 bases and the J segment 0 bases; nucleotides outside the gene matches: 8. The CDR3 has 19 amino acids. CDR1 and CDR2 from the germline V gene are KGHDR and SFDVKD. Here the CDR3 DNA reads TGTGCCACCAGTGACTCGGGACTAGCGGGGTCTAGCTCCTACAATGAGCAGTTCTTC. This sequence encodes CATSDSGLAGSSSYNEQFF.

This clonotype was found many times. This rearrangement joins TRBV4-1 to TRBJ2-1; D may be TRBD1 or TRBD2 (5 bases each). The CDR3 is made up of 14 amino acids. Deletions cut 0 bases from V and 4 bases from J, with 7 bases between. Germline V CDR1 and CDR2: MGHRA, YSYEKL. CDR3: CASSQDGGYNEQFF. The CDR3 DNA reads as TGCGCCAGCAGCCAAGATGGGGGTTACAATGAGCAGTTCTTC.

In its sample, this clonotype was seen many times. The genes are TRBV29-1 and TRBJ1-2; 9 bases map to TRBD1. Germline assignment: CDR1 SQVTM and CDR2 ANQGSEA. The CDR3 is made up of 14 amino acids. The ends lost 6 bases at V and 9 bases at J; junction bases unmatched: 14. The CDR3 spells CSVRVDRGEYRYTF. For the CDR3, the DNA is TGCAGCGTGAGGGTGGACAGGGGAGAGTATCGCTACACCTTC. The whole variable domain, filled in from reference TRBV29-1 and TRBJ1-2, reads SAVISQKPSRDICQRGTSLTIQCQVDSQVTMMFWYRQQPGQSLTLIATANQGSEATYESGFVIDKFPISRPNLTFSTLTVSNMSPEDSSIYLCSVRVDRGEYRYTFGSGTRLTVV.

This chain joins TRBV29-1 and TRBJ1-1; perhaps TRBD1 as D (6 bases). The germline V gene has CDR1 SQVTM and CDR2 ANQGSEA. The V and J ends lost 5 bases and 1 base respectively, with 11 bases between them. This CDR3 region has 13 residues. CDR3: CSVSRQANTEAFF. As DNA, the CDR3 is TGCAGCGTTTCGCGACAGGCGAACACTGAAGCTTTCTTT.

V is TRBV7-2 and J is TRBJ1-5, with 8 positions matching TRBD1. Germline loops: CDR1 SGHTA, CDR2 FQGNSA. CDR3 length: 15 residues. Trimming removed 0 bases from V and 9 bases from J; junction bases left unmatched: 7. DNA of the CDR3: TGTGCCAGCAGCTTAGCCGGGCAGGGGGCGAGGCCCCAGCATTTT. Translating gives CASSLAGQGARPQHF.

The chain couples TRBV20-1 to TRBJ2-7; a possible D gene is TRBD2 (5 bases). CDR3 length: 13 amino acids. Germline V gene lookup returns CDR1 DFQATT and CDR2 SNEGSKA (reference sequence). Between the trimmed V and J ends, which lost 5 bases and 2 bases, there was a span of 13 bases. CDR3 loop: CSAYRTPPYEQYF. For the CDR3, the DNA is TGCAGTGCTTATAGGACTCCACCCTACGAGCAGTACTTC.